These T cell receptor beta chains were read from a single sample in a study of blood T cell repertoires in COVID-19. Measured with immunoSEQ multiplex PCR; TCRdb has only the in-frame clones, and not every one. In the table there are 57,000 or so clones, around 81% of which are singletons. Sequencing was carried out using peripheral blood. Source of these receptors: a man between 65 and 85 years old with acute or convalescent COVID-19. CDR3s include the opening cysteine and the closing phenylalanine or tryptophan. Fields, in order: clone size, J gene, V gene, D gene, CDR3 DNA, CDR3 protein. A D gene is named only where the DNA matches it firmly. A row's size may be missing; if present it is once, few, many or a size class.

-	TRBJ2-7	TRBV5-1	-	TGCGCCAGCAGCTTGCAACAGAAATACGAGCAGTACTTC	CASSLQQKYEQYF
-	TRBJ2-7	TRBV5-8	-	TGTGCCAGCAGCTTGGATGGAGGGAAGTCATACGAGCAGTACTTC	CASSLDGGKSYEQYF
-	TRBJ2-3	TRBV5-8	-	TGTGCCAGCAGCTTGGCAGGGGGGTTCTTCGCAGATACGCAGTATTTT	CASSLAGGFFADTQYF
-	TRBJ2-1	TRBV19	-	TGTGCCAGCGGCGGACTATCCACCTACAATGAGCAGTTCTTC	CASGGLSTYNEQFF
many	TRBJ2-7	TRBV27	-	TGTGCCAGCAGAAGAACAGGGCATTACGAGCAGTACTTC	CASRRTGHYEQYF
-	TRBJ2-1	TRBV10-2	-	TGCGCCAGCACCTTGGCCCAGGGGGGCAATGAGCAGTTCTTC	CASTLAQGGNEQFF
-	TRBJ2-2	TRBV7-6	TRBD1	TGTGCCAGCAGCCAACGACAGGGGGCAGTCGCGAACACCGGGGAGCTGTTTTTT	CASSQRQGAVANTGELFF
-	TRBJ1-5	TRBV4-1	-	TGCGCCAGCAGCCAAGATAGGGGGCAGCCCCAGCATTTT	CASSQDRGQPQHF
-	TRBJ2-7	TRBV19	-	TGTGCCAGTAGAGGGGACCGGGACTCTCTCGACGAGCAGTACTTC	CASRGDRDSLDEQYF
-	TRBJ2-7	TRBV19	TRBD1	TGTGCCAGTAGTCCTCAGGGGGACAGGGGTTCCCCCTACGAGCAGTACTTC	CASSPQGDRGSPYEQYF
-	TRBJ1-1	TRBV10-2	-	TGCGCCAGCAGGCGGCAGTTACCTATGAACACTGAAGCTTTCTTT	CASRRQLPMNTEAFF
-	TRBJ2-1	TRBV6-5	-	TGTGCCAGCAGCGTGTATAACTACAATGAGCAGTTCTTC	CASSVYNYNEQFF
-	TRBJ2-1	TRBV5-6	TRBD2	TGTGCCAGCAGCTTAGGACTAGCGGGGGGCGGGTCCTACAATGAGCAGTTCTTC	CASSLGLAGGGSYNEQFF
once	TRBJ1-1	TRBV11-3	-	TGTGCCAGCAGCTTGAGGAACACTGAAGCTTTCTTT	CASSLRNTEAFF
-	TRBJ2-5	TRBV5-4	-	TGTGCCAGCAGCCCCGGTATGGGGGCGGGCGGAGAGACCCAGTACTTC	CASSPGMGAGGETQYF